Presented here are 10 T cell receptor beta chains from one specimen sequenced in a study of blood T cell repertoires in COVID-19. Produced via immunoSEQ multiplex PCR; TCRdb's table is partial and in-frame only. The data show about 67,000 clones, with around 85% seen just once and roughly 18% held by the top ten. The source material was peripheral blood. The source of these receptors is a woman older than 75 with acute or convalescent COVID-19.

The chain's CDR3 is CASSLLAELDTQYF. Written as DNA, the CDR3 is TGCGCCAGCAGCTTACTAGCGGAACTAGATACGCAGTATTTT. The chain couples TRBV5-1 to TRBJ2-3, with 8 bases identical to TRBD2. Unmatched junction bases numbered 4, after V lost 2 bases and J lost 5 bases. Germline V gene lookup returns CDR1 SGHRS and CDR2 YFSETQ. CDR3 length: 14 residues.

The chain couples TRBV18 to TRBJ1-1, with D possibly TRBD1 on 6 matching bases. Trimming removed 0 bases from V and 6 bases from J, with 8 bases in between. The CDR3 length is 13 residues. Looked up from germline, CDR1 is KGHSH and CDR2 is LQKENI. The CDR3 DNA reads as TGTGCCAGCTCACCACCCTCAGGGGCTGAAGCTTTCTTT. It yields the protein CASSPPSGAEAFF.

This chain connects TRBV10-2 to TRBJ1-2, with D possibly TRBD1 on 5 matching bases. Germline CDR1 reads WSHSY; CDR2 reads SAAADI. CDR3 size: 16 residues. The V and J ends lost 2 bases and 4 bases respectively, with 17 bases between them. The CDR3 nucleotides read TGCGCCAGCAGTGAGATTTTCCGAAAGGGGTCCTATGGCTACACCTTC. Residues: CASSEIFRKGSYGYTF.

The chain carries TRBV27 and TRBJ1-5; TRBD1 agrees at 9 bases. Germline assignment: CDR1 MNHEY and CDR2 SMNVEV (reference sequence). The CDR3 runs 15 residues. V was pared by 8 bases and J by 7 bases, with 12 bases of the junction left unmatched. The CDR3 protein is CASGKQGAVGQPQHF. CDR3 DNA: TGTGCCAGCGGGAAACAGGGGGCGGTAGGACAGCCCCAGCATTTT.

The CDR3 coding sequence is TGTGCCATCAGTAACCTTCAGATAGGCTACACCTTC. Translating it yields CAISNLQIGYTF. The V call is TRBV10-3, the J call TRBJ1-2; D not certain. Trimming took 5 bases from V and 8 from J, leaving 12 bases between them. The CDR3 has 12 residues. Germline CDR1 reads ENHRY; CDR2 reads SYGVKD.

The gene calls are TRBV20-1 and TRBJ1-6; the match to TRBD1 covers 10 bases. Losses at the gene ends were 3 bases for V and 16 bases for J; bases not matched to a gene: 3. Per the germline V gene, CDR1 is DFQATT and CDR2 is SNEGSKA (reference sequence). The CDR3 covers 11 residues. CDR3 DNA: TGCAGTGCTAGGGGGACAGGGGCTCTCCACTTT. Protein: CSARGTGALHF.

The CDR3 nucleotides are TGTGCCAGCAGCCAAGAGGGGCGAGCGATCAATGAGCAGTTCTTC. Amino acids: CASSQEGRAINEQFF. The rearrangement joins TRBV3-1 (or the pseudogene TRBV3-2) to TRBJ2-1; tentative D call: TRBD1 (5 bases). The CDR3 is 15 amino acids. V lost 0 bases, J lost 6 bases, and 12 bases lay in between. Germline V gene sequence: CDR1 LGHDT, CDR2 YNNKEL (reference sequence).

The V gene is TRBV6-5, the J gene TRBJ2-5; D not resolved. Germline-derived CDR1 and CDR2 are MNHEY and SVGAGI. This CDR3 region has 12 residues. The V end lost 7 bases, the J end lost 1 base, and 7 bases lay between the germline ends. This CDR3 is CASINLQETQYF. In DNA form, the CDR3 reads TGTGCCAGCATAAATCTCCAAGAGACCCAGTACTTC.

In this sample, this clone turned up once. This chain connects TRBV7-7 to TRBJ2-1; 9 bases match TRBD2. This CDR3 has 16 amino acids. J was trimmed by 5 bases and V by 1 base; bases with no gene match: 6. Germline V gene data show CDR1 as SSHAT and CDR2 as FNYEAQ (reference sequence). This CDR3 reads CASSLDAAGGDNEQFF. The CDR3 coding sequence is TGTGCCAGCAGCTTAGATGCGGCGGGGGGGGACAATGAGCAGTTCTTC.

The chain uses TRBV7-6 and TRBJ1-1; 7 nucleotides agree with TRBD1. Per the germline V gene, CDR1 is SGHVS and CDR2 is FNYEAQ. Unmatched junction bases numbered 11, after V lost 5 bases and J lost 5 bases. The CDR3 has 15 residues. The DNA of the CDR3 is TGTGCCAGCAGCACAAGACAGGGAAGGGGAACTGAAGCTTTCTTT. Its protein product is CASSTRQGRGTEAFF. Full variable domain (outside the CDR3, taken from reference TRBV7-6 and TRBJ1-1): GAGVSQSPRYKVTKRGQDVALRCDPISGHVSLYWYRQALGQGPEFLTYFNYEAQQDKSGLPNDRFSAERPEGSISTLTIQRTEQRDSAMYRCASSTRQGRGTEAFFGQGTRLTVV.